The TCR beta chain described here comes from a study of T cell clonotyping in hematopoietic cell transplantation. Study-wide background: Recipient samples before transplant were obtained post-cytoreduction. Study-level points and caveats: Few recipient clonotypes overlapped donors; over 95% were de novo at given depth.

The repertoire was sequenced with immunoSEQ multiplex PCR; TCRdb's copy has only in-frame clones and lacks some. Of 29,000 or so clones listed, 65% to 80% are singletons. Described time point: recipient sample about 28 days before transplant, after cytoreduction. The J segment lost 2 bases and the V segment lost 4 bases, leaving 5 bases of the junction unmatched. Germline V lookup: CDR1 SGHRS, CDR2 YFSETQ. The CDR3 runs to 15 residues. With regard to this clone: No antigen is known for it.

The clonotype comes from a woman in her 30s with chronic myeloid leukemia. Some clones in this sample may be carry-over from other donors' samples. Here the sequenced sample was peripheral blood mononuclear cells, taken before stem cell transplant. The chain is built from TRBV5-1 and TRBJ1-5; 8 bases agree with TRBD1. For the CDR3, the DNA is TGCGCCAGCAGCCCCGGACAGGGTGGCAATCAGCCCCAGCATTTT. Translating it yields CASSPGQGGNQPQHF.